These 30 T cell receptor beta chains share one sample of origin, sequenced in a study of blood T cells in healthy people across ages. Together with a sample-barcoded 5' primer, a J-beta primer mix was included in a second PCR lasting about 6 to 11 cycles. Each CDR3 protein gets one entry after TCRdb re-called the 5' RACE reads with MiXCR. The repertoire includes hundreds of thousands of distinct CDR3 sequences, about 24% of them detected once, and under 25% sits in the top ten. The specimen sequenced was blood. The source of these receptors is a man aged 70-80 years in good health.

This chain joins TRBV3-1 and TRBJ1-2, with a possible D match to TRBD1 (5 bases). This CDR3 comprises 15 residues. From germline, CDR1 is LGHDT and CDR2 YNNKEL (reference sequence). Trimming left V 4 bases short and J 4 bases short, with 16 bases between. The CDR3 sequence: CASSPTPGDSYGYTF. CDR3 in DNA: TGTGCCAGCAGCCCTACCCCTGGGGACTCCTATGGCTACACCTTC.

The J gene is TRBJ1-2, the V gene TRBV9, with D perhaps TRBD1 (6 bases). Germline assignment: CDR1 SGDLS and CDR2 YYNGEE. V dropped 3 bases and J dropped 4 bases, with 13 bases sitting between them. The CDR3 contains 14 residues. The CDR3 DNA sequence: TGTGCCAGCAGCGCCCCCGGACAGACCTATGGCTACACCTTC. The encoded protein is CASSAPGQTYGYTF.

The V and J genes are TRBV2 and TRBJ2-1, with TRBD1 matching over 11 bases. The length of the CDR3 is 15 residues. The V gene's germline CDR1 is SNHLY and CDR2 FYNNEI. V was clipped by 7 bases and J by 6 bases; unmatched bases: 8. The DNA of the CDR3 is TGTGCCAGCAACCTAAGGACAGGGGGCATCAATGAGCAGTTCTTC. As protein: CASNLRTGGINEQFF.

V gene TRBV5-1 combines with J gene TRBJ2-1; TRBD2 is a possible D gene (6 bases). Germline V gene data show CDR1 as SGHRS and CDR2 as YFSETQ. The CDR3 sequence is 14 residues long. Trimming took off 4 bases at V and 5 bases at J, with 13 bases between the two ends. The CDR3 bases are TGCGCCAGCAGCCTAACGGCGGGAAACAATGAGCAGTTCTTC. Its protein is CASSLTAGNNEQFF.

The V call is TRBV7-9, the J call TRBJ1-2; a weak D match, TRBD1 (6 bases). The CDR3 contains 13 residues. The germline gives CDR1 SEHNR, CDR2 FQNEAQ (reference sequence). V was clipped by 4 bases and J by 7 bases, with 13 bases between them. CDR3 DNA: TGTGCCAGCAGCTCTGACAGGATCTGTGGCTACACCTTC. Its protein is CASSSDRICGYTF.

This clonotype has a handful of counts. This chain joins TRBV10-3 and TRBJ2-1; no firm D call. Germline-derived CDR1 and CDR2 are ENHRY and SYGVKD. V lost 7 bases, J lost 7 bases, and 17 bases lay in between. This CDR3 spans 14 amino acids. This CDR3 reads CAINGPHPENEQFF. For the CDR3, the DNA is TGTGCCATCAATGGACCCCACCCTGAAAATGAGCAGTTCTTC.

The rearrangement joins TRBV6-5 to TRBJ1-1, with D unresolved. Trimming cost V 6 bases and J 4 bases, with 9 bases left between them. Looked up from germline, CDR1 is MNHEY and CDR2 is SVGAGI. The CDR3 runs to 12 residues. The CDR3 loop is CASRPRGTEAFF. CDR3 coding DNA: TGTGCCAGCAGACCCCGAGGCACTGAAGCTTTCTTT.

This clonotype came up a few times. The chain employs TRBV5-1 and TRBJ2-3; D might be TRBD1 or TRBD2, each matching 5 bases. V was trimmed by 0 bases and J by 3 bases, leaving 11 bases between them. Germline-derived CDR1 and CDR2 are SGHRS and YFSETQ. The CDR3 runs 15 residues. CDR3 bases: TGCGCCAGCAGCTTGGACGGGACGAGGACAGATACGCAGTATTTT. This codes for CASSLDGTRTDTQYF.

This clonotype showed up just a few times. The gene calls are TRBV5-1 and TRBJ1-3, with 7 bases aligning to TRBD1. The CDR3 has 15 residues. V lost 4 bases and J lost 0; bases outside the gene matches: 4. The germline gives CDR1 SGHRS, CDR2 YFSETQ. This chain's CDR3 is CASSHRGNSGNTIYF. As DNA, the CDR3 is TGCGCCAGCAGCCACAGGGGAAACTCTGGAAACACCATATATTTT.

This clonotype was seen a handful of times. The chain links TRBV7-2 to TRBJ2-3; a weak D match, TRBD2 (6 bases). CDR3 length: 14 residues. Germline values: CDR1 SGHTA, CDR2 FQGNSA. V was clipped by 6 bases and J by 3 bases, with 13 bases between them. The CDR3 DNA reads TGTGCCAGCAGGGAACCGACTAGGACAGATACGCAGTATTTT. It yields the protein CASREPTRTDTQYF.

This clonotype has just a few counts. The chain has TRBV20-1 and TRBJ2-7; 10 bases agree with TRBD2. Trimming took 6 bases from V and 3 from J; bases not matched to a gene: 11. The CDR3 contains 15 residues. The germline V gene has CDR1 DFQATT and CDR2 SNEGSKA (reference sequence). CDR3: CSAQVAGGGFYEQYF. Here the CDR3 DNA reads TGCAGTGCCCAGGTAGCGGGGGGCGGTTTCTACGAGCAGTACTTC.

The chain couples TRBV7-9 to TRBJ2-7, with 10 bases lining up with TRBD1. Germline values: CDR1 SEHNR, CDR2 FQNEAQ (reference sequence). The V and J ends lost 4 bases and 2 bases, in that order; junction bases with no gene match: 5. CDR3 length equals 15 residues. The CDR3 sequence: CASSWTGGIAYEQYF. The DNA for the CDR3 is TGTGCCAGCAGCTGGACAGGGGGAATAGCCTACGAGCAGTACTTC.

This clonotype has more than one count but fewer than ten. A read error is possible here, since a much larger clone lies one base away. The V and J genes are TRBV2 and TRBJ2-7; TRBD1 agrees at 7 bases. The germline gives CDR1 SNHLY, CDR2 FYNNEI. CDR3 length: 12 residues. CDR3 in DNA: TGTGCCGGCAGCAACAGGGGCTACGAGCAGTACTTC. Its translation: CAGSNRGYEQYF.

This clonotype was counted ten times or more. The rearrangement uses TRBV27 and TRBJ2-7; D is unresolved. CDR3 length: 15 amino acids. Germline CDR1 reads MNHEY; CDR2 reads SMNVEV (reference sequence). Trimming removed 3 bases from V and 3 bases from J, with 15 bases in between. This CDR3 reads CASSLLGSLSYEQYF. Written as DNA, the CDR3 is TGTGCCAGCAGTTTGCTGGGTTCCCTGAGCTACGAGCAGTACTTC.

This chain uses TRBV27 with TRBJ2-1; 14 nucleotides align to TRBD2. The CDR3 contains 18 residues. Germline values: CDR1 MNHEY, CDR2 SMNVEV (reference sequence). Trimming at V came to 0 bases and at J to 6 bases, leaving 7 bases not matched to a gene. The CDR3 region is CASSLSFGTSGSGNEQFF. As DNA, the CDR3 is TGTGCCAGCAGTTTATCGTTCGGGACTAGCGGGAGTGGCAATGAGCAGTTCTTC.

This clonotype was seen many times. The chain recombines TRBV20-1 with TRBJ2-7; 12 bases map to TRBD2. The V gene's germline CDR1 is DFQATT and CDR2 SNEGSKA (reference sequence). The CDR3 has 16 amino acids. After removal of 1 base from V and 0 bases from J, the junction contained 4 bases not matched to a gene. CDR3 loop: CSARGRLAGVSYEQYF. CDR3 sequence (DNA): TGCAGTGCTAGAGGGCGACTAGCGGGGGTCTCCTACGAGCAGTACTTC.

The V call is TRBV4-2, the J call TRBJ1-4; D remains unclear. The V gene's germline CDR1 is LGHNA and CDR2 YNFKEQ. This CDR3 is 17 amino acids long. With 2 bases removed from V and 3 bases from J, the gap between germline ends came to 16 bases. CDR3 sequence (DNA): TGTGCCAGCAGCCAAAGACCCCTGGACGCAGCTAATGAAAAACTGTTTTTT. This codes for CASSQRPLDAANEKLFF.

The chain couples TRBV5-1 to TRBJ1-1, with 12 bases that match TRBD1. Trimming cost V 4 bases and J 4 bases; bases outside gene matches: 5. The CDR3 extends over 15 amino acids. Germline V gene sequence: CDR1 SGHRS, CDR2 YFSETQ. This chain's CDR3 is CASSIGTGGLTEAFF. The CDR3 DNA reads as TGCGCCAGCAGCATTGGGACAGGGGGCCTCACTGAAGCTTTCTTT.

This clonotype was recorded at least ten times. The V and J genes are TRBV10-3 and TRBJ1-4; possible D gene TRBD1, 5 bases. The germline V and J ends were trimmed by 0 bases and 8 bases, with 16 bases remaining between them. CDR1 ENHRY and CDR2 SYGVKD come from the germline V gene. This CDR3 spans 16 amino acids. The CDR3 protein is CAISESGQASGEKLFF. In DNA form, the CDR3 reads TGTGCCATCAGTGAGTCGGGGCAAGCGTCGGGCGAAAAACTGTTTTTT.

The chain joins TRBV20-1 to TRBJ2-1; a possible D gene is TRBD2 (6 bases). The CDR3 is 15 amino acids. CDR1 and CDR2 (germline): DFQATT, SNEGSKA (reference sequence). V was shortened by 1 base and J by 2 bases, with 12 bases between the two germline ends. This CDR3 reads CSARAPSATYNEQFF. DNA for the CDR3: TGCAGTGCTAGAGCCCCTAGCGCAACCTACAATGAGCAGTTCTTC.

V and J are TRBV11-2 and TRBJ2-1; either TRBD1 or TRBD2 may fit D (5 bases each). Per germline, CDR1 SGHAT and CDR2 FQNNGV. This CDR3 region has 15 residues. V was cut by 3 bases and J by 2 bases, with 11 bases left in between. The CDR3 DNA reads TGTGCCAGCAGCTTGGGGACGGTGGCCTACAATGAGCAGTTCTTC. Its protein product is CASSLGTVAYNEQFF.

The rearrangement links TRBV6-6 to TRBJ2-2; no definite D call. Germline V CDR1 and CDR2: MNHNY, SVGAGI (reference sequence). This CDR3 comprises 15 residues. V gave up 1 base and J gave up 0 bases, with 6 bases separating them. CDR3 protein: CASSYYGANTGELFF. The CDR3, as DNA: TGTGCCAGCAGTTACTACGGTGCGAACACCGGGGAGCTGTTTTTT.

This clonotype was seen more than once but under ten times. CDR3 sequence reads: CASSSATGAATEAFF. The DNA of the CDR3 is TGTGCCAGCAGCTCCGCAACAGGGGCCGCCACTGAAGCTTTCTTT. This chain connects TRBV11-2 to TRBJ1-1; 7 bases map to TRBD1. The CDR3 consists of 15 residues. Germline V gives CDR1 SGHAT, CDR2 FQNNGV. J was trimmed by 4 bases and V by 4 bases; bases with no gene match: 9.

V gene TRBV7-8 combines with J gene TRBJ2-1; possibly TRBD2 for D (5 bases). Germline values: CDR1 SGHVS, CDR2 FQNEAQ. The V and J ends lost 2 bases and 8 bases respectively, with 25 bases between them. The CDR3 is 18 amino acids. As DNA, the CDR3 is TGTGCCAGCAGCTTACCGGTCAAGGAGGCTGGAAGGTCGGATGAGCAGTTCTTC. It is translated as CASSLPVKEAGRSDEQFF.

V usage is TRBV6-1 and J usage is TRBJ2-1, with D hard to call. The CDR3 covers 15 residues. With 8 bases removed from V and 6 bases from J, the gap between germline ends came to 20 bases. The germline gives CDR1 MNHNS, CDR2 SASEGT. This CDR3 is CASGKVLSFTNEQFF. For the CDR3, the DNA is TGTGCCAGCGGAAAAGTATTATCCTTTACCAATGAGCAGTTCTTC.

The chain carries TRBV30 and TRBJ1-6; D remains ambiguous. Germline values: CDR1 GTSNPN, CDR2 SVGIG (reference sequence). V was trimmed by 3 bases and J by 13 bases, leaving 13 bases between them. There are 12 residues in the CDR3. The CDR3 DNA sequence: TGTGCCTGGAGACCGACCCTTTCTCCCCTCCACTTT. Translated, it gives CAWRPTLSPLHF. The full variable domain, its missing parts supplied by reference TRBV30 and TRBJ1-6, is SQTIHQWPATLVQPVGSPLSLECTVEGTSNPNLYWYRQAAGRGLQLLFYSVGIGQISSEVPQNLSASRPQDRQFILSSKKLLLSDSGFYLCAWRPTLSPLHFGNGTRLTVT.

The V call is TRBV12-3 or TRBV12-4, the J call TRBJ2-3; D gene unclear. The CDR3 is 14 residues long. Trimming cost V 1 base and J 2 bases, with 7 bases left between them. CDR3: CASSLVRPTDTQYF. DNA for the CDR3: TGTGCCAGCAGTTTAGTGAGACCCACAGATACGCAGTATTTT.

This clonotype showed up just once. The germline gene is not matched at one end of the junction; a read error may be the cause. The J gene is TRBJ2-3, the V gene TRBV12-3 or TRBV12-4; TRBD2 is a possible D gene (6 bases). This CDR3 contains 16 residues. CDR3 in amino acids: CASSLGSGGRTDAQYF. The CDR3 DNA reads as TGTGCCAGCAGTTTGGGGAGCGGAGGGAGAACAGATGCGCAGTATTTT.

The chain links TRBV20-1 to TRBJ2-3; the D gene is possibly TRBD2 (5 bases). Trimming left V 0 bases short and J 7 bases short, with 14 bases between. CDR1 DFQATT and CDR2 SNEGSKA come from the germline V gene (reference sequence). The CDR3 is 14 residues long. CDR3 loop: CSARDSTRPNTQYF. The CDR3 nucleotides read TGCAGTGCTAGAGATTCTACTAGACCTAATACGCAGTATTTT.

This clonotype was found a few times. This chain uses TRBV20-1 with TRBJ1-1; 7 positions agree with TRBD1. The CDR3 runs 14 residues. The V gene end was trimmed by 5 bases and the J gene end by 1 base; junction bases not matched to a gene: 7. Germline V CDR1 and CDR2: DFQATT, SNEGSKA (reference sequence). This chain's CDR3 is CSALKDRWNTEAFF. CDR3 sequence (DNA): TGCAGTGCTCTCAAGGACAGGTGGAACACTGAAGCTTTCTTT.